The sequence of this TCR beta chain was determined in a study of T cell responses to AZD1222 COVID-19 vaccine. V shed 1 base, J shed 5 bases, and the junction held 4 bases outside the gene matches. Germline V gene lookup returns CDR1 KGHSH and CDR2 LQKENI. The CDR3 loop spans 16 amino acids. This clone was detected only once. The data were produced by immunoSEQ multiplex PCR, yet TCRdb's version contains in-frame clones alone and is incomplete. The table includes about 180,000 clones, 87% detected once. V is TRBV18 and J is TRBJ2-1, with TRBD2 matching over 11 bases. The receptor was derived from an adult in good health. This material consisted of peripheral blood, taken on day 0 of AZD1222 vaccination. CDR3 protein: CASSPLAGGPHNEQFF. DNA for the CDR3: TGTGCCAGCTCACCACTAGCGGGAGGGCCCCACAATGAGCAGTTCTTC.